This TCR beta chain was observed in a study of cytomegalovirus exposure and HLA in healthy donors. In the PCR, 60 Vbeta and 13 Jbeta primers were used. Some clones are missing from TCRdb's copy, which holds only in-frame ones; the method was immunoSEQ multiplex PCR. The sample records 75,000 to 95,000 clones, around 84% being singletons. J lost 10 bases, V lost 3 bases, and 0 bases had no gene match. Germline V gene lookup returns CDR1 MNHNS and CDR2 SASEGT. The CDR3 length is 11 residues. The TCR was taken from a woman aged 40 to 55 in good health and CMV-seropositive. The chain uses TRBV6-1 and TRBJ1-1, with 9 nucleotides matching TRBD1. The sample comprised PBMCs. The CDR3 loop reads CASSETGGAFF. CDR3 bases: TGTGCCAGCAGTGAGACAGGGGGAGCTTTCTTT.